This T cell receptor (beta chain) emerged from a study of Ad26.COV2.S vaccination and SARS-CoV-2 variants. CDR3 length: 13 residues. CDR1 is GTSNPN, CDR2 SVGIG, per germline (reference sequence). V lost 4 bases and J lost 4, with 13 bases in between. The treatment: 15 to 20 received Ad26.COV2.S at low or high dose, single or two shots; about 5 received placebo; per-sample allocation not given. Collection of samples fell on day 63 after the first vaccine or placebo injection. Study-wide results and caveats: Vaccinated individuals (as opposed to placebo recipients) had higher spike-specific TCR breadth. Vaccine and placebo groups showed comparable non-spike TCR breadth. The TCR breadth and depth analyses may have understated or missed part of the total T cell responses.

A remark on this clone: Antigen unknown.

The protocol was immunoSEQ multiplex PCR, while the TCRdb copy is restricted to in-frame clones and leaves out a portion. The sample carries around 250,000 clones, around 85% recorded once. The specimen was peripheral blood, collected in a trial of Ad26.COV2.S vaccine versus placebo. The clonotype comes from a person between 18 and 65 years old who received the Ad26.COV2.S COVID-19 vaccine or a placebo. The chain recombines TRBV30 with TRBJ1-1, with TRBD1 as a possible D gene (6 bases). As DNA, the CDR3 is TGTGCCTGGAATACAGGGCTGGGCACTGAAGCTTTCTTT. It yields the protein CAWNTGLGTEAFF.